This paragraph covers one T cell receptor (beta chain) sequence. The target antigen is unknown. The data are from a study of beta chain features in type 1 diabetes. One heparinised blood draw, averaging about 120 mL, came from each donor. Purities in excess of 95% were seen in all sorted populations. The CDR3 length is 15 residues. Germline V gene data show CDR1 as SEHNR and CDR2 as FQNEAQ (reference sequence). The V gene end was trimmed by 5 bases and the J gene end by 2 bases; junction bases not matched to a gene: 5. Whole-study results and caveats: Any HLA-type effect on TCRB rearrangement remained unresolved here.

Expressed TCRB transcripts got sequenced, as all isolated RNA was reverse transcribed. Using immunoSEQ multiplex PCR, the repertoire was profiled, and TCRdb retains in-frame clones only, with some absent. Of 140,000 or so clones detected, 9.2% appear once; the ten largest clones hold 0.55% to 0.85%. The chain links TRBV7-9 to TRBJ2-7; 11 bases fit TRBD2. This clonotype originated in a man between 18 and 29 years old in good health. Sequenced input: central memory CD4+ T cells from blood. The chain's CDR3 is CASSVSGGEPYEQYF. CDR3 sequence (DNA): TGTGCCAGCAGCGTTAGCGGGGGGGAGCCCTACGAGCAGTACTTC.